The present T cell receptor (beta chain) was sequenced within a study of blood T cell repertoires in COVID-19. Looking at the study overall: The analysed material was cDNA or gDNA that came from T cells, B-cell-depleted T cells, or PBMCs.

In the original processing: Estimation of nucleated cell counts was performed using reference gene primer amplification. The protocol was immunoSEQ multiplex PCR, while the TCRdb copy is restricted to in-frame clones and leaves out a portion. D and trimming come from the DNA, and the V and J calls and clone size come from that table. The repertoire holds approximately 300,000 clones, with around four fifths as singletons. This clone was counted a single time. The germline CDR1 and CDR2 sequences are MDHEN and SYDVKM. V lost 8 bases to trimming and J lost 1 base, with 14 bases between them. The CDR3 totals 14 residues.

Input material: peripheral blood. The receptor was derived from a woman in her forties or fifties with active or convalescent COVID-19. The V and J genes are TRBV28 and TRBJ1-2; perhaps TRBD1 as D (6 bases). The CDR3 sequence: CASRDGTFNYGYTF. CDR3 nucleotide sequence: TGTGCCAGCCGCGACGGGACATTTAACTATGGCTACACCTTC.